Each of the 2 T cell receptor beta chains below was sequenced from the same sample in a study of post-analysis software for immune sequencing data. The library was made from cDNA and included unique molecular identifiers. TCRdb redid the calling of the PCR reads with MiXCR, one entry per CDR3 protein. The sample includes 250,000 to 300,000 distinct CDR3 sequences, 36% seen only once; the top ten take approximately 4.6%. Study conclusions and caveats: Patients showed TRBV5-6, TRBV5-1 and TRBV20-1 among a few TRBV segments more frequent than in controls.

Their antigens remain unidentified. The sequenced material came from blood. These receptors all come from a girl aged 10 to 17 with multiple sclerosis.

There are a few counts of this clonotype. This could be a read error, since a much larger clone is one nucleotide away. The chain has TRBV6-1 and TRBJ2-1; TRBD2 matches at 9 bases. The CDR3 covers 15 residues. Germline V gene lookup returns CDR1 MNHNS and CDR2 SASEGT. Trimming cost V 4 bases and J 6 bases; bases outside gene matches: 7. The chain's CDR3 is CASSAGTSPSNEQFF. The CDR3 region has the DNA TGTGCCAGCAGTGCCGGGACTAGCCCAAGCAATGAGCAGTTCTTC.

This clonotype was seen ten or more times. The genes are TRBV7-8 and TRBJ2-5, with 10 bases fitting TRBD2. Germline values: CDR1 SGHVS, CDR2 FQNEAQ. Trimming at V came to 7 bases and at J to 1 base, leaving 9 bases not matched to a gene. CDR3 size: 16 residues. In DNA form, the CDR3 reads TGTGCCAGCATCCCCAAGCGGGAGGGCCGCCAAGAGACCCAGTACTTC. Encoded protein: CASIPKREGRQETQYF. Using reference TRBV7-8 and TRBJ2-5 for the parts outside the CDR3, the full variable domain is GAGVSQSPRYKVAKRGQDVALRCDPISGHVSLFWYQQALGQGPEFLTYFQNEAQLDKSGLPSDRFFAERPEGSVSTLKIQRTQQEDSAVYLCASIPKREGRQETQYFGPGTRLLVL.